The rows below give T cell receptor beta chains drawn from one sample of a study of shared clonotypes between healthy human individuals. The method was immunoSEQ multiplex PCR; TCRdb's version includes in-frame clones alone and lacks a portion of them. The data show hundreds of thousands of clones, about 80% seen once. The sequencing sample was made of memory CD4+ T cells sorted from blood. The receptors here all came from a woman in her thirties in good health. The CDR3 runs from the conserved cysteine through the conserved F or W. The D gene is left open where the match is weak. Size tells how often a clone was seen (once, few, many) or the class of an expanded clone, and some rows leave it out.

j_gene: TRBJ2-2
abundance: -
d_gene: TRBD1
v_gene: TRBV7-9
CDR3aa: CASSLAGTGNTGELFF
CDR3nt: TGTGCCAGCAGCTTAGCCGGGACAGGGAACACCGGGGAGCTGTTTTTT

j_gene: TRBJ2-2
abundance: -
d_gene: -
v_gene: TRBV2
CDR3aa: CASSERPRNTGELFF
CDR3nt: TGTGCCAGCAGTGAACGACCGAGGAACACCGGGGAGCTGTTTTTT

j_gene: TRBJ1-1
abundance: -
d_gene: -
v_gene: TRBV7-6
CDR3aa: CASSSDSYTEAFF
CDR3nt: TGTGCCAGCAGCTCAGACAGCTACACTGAAGCTTTCTTT

j_gene: TRBJ2-1
abundance: -
d_gene: -
v_gene: TRBV20-1
CDR3aa: CSATGSNEQFF
CDR3nt: TGCAGTGCTACCGGGAGTAATGAGCAGTTCTTC

j_gene: TRBJ2-6
abundance: -
d_gene: -
v_gene: TRBV28
CDR3aa: CASSLVLSGANVLTF
CDR3nt: TGTGCCAGCAGTTTAGTCCTCTCTGGGGCCAACGTCCTGACTTTC

j_gene: TRBJ1-1
abundance: few
d_gene: TRBD1
v_gene: TRBV6-5
CDR3aa: CASSWGQGAMNTEAFF
CDR3nt: TGTGCCAGCAGTTGGGGACAGGGGGCCATGAACACTGAAGCTTTCTTT

j_gene: TRBJ2-5
abundance: -
d_gene: -
v_gene: TRBV6-1
CDR3aa: CASSEEGHRSYGETQYF
CDR3nt: TGTGCCAGCAGTGAAGAGGGCCACCGGTCATACGGAGAGACCCAGTACTTC

j_gene: TRBJ1-1
abundance: -
d_gene: -
v_gene: TRBV6-4
CDR3aa: CASSDYTGPKRYTEAFF
CDR3nt: TGTGCCAGCAGTGACTACACTGGACCCAAACGGTACACTGAAGCTTTCTTT

j_gene: TRBJ2-7
abundance: -
d_gene: TRBD2
v_gene: TRBV14
CDR3aa: CASSQDLAGGPSQYF
CDR3nt: TGTGCCAGCAGCCAAGATCTAGCGGGAGGGCCTTCTCAGTACTTC

j_gene: TRBJ2-7
abundance: -
d_gene: TRBD2
v_gene: TRBV7-2
CDR3aa: CASSLSTGGPYEQYF
CDR3nt: TGTGCCAGCAGCTTATCCACGGGAGGCCCCTACGAGCAGTACTTC

j_gene: TRBJ2-1
abundance: -
d_gene: TRBD2
v_gene: TRBV30
CDR3aa: CASAGGGYNEQFF
CDR3nt: TGTGCCTCTGCGGGAGGGGGCTACAATGAGCAGTTCTTC

j_gene: TRBJ2-7
abundance: -
d_gene: -
v_gene: TRBV11-2
CDR3aa: CASSFVTGDYEQYF
CDR3nt: TGTGCCAGCAGCTTCGTGACAGGTGACTACGAGCAGTACTTC

j_gene: TRBJ1-2
abundance: once
d_gene: TRBD1
v_gene: TRBV9
CDR3aa: CASSETGDYGYTF
CDR3nt: TGTGCCAGCAGCGAGACAGGGGACTATGGCTACACCTTC

j_gene: TRBJ1-4
abundance: -
d_gene: TRBD1
v_gene: TRBV7-6
CDR3aa: CASSSPWTGRDEKLFF
CDR3nt: TGTGCCAGCAGCTCCCCTTGGACAGGGAGGGATGAAAAACTGTTTTTT

j_gene: TRBJ2-5
abundance: -
d_gene: -
v_gene: TRBV28
CDR3aa: CASSLVPRGETQYF
CDR3nt: TGTGCCAGCAGTTTGGTCCCCCGGGGGGAGACCCAGTACTTC

j_gene: TRBJ1-5
abundance: -
d_gene: -
v_gene: TRBV28
CDR3aa: CASSRIEMGAGGNQPQHF
CDR3nt: TGTGCCAGCAGTCGAATAGAGATGGGGGCGGGTGGCAATCAGCCCCAGCATTTT

j_gene: TRBJ2-2
abundance: -
d_gene: -
v_gene: TRBV29-1
CDR3aa: CSVYVAVNTGELFF
CDR3nt: TGCAGCGTTTACGTAGCGGTGAACACCGGGGAGCTGTTTTTT

j_gene: TRBJ2-1
abundance: once
d_gene: -
v_gene: TRBV27
CDR3aa: CASSPTRYNEQFF
CDR3nt: TGTGCCAGCAGTCCCACCCGCTACAATGAGCAGTTCTTC

j_gene: TRBJ2-5
abundance: -
d_gene: TRBD2
v_gene: TRBV5-1
CDR3aa: CASSLTTGRVQETQYF
CDR3nt: TGCGCCAGCAGCTTAACCACCGGGAGGGTTCAAGAGACCCAGTACTTC

j_gene: TRBJ2-2
abundance: -
d_gene: TRBD2
v_gene: TRBV11-2
CDR3aa: CASSSPRGAGELFF
CDR3nt: TGTGCCAGCAGCTCTCCCCGGGGGGCCGGGGAGCTGTTTTTT

j_gene: TRBJ2-1
abundance: -
d_gene: -
v_gene: TRBV6-6
CDR3aa: CASSGSSGRRVNEQFF
CDR3nt: TGTGCCAGCAGCGGTTCGTCAGGGAGACGTGTCAATGAGCAGTTCTTC

j_gene: TRBJ2-3
abundance: -
d_gene: -
v_gene: TRBV14
CDR3aa: CASSQFSRPSTDTQYF
CDR3nt: TGTGCCAGCAGCCAGTTCTCGCGCCCAAGCACAGATACGCAGTATTTT

j_gene: TRBJ2-1
abundance: few
d_gene: TRBD2
v_gene: TRBV5-1
CDR3aa: CASRTRLIAGGGNEQFF
CDR3nt: TGCGCCAGCAGGACCAGACTTATAGCGGGAGGAGGGAATGAGCAGTTCTTC

j_gene: TRBJ2-7
abundance: -
d_gene: -
v_gene: TRBV19
CDR3aa: CASSQTGRSSYEQYF
CDR3nt: TGTGCCAGTAGCCAAACGGGTAGAAGCTCCTACGAGCAGTACTTC

j_gene: TRBJ2-7
abundance: -
d_gene: -
v_gene: TRBV19
CDR3aa: CASSPTQRTRSSYEQYF
CDR3nt: TGTGCCAGTAGTCCTACTCAGCGCACCCGATCCTCCTACGAGCAGTACTTC

j_gene: TRBJ1-1
abundance: -
d_gene: -
v_gene: TRBV7-3
CDR3aa: CASSFGLMNTEAFF
CDR3nt: TGTGCCAGCAGCTTTGGACTTATGAACACTGAAGCTTTCTTT

j_gene: TRBJ1-1
abundance: -
d_gene: -
v_gene: TRBV27
CDR3aa: CATRTLMNTEAFF
CDR3nt: TGTGCCACCCGGACCCTAATGAACACTGAAGCTTTCTTT

j_gene: TRBJ2-3
abundance: once
d_gene: TRBD2
v_gene: TRBV28
CDR3aa: CASTPASGAPGTDTQYF
CDR3nt: TGTGCCAGCACCCCGGCTAGCGGGGCTCCAGGCACAGATACGCAGTATTTT

j_gene: TRBJ2-2
abundance: -
d_gene: -
v_gene: TRBV4-2
CDR3aa: CASSQPTGELFF
CDR3nt: TGTGCCAGCAGCCAACCGACCGGGGAGCTGTTTTTT

j_gene: TRBJ2-1
abundance: -
d_gene: -
v_gene: TRBV5-4
CDR3aa: CASRPGLSSYNEQFF
CDR3nt: TGTGCCAGCAGACCCGGACTGAGCTCCTACAATGAGCAGTTCTTC

j_gene: TRBJ2-1
abundance: -
d_gene: -
v_gene: TRBV6-5
CDR3aa: CASSYWGIALNEQFF
CDR3nt: TGTGCCAGCAGTTACTGGGGTATAGCTCTCAATGAGCAGTTCTTC

j_gene: TRBJ2-2
abundance: -
d_gene: -
v_gene: TRBV5-5
CDR3aa: CASSLLQGRTGELFF
CDR3nt: TGTGCCAGCAGCTTGCTGCAGGGGCGCACCGGGGAGCTGTTTTTT

j_gene: TRBJ2-1
abundance: few
d_gene: -
v_gene: TRBV19
CDR3aa: CASSIAAAYNEQFF
CDR3nt: TGTGCCAGTAGTATAGCAGCGGCCTACAATGAGCAGTTCTTC

j_gene: TRBJ2-7
abundance: -
d_gene: -
v_gene: TRBV4-1
CDR3aa: CASSQRDGTSYEQYF
CDR3nt: TGCGCCAGCAGCCAGAGAGACGGGACCTCCTACGAGCAGTACTTC

j_gene: TRBJ1-1
abundance: -
d_gene: TRBD1
v_gene: TRBV7-9
CDR3aa: CASSSGQADTEAFF
CDR3nt: TGTGCCAGCAGCTCGGGACAGGCGGACACTGAAGCTTTCTTT

j_gene: TRBJ2-2
abundance: -
d_gene: -
v_gene: TRBV5-1
CDR3aa: CASSLVAANTGELFF
CDR3nt: TGCGCCAGCAGCTTGGTAGCGGCCAACACCGGGGAGCTGTTTTTT

j_gene: TRBJ1-5
abundance: few
d_gene: -
v_gene: TRBV6-1
CDR3aa: CASRNMGNQPQHF
CDR3nt: TGTGCCAGCAGGAACATGGGAAATCAGCCCCAGCATTTT

j_gene: TRBJ2-7
abundance: -
d_gene: -
v_gene: TRBV27
CDR3aa: CASRPHTTYEQYF
CDR3nt: TGTGCCAGCAGACCTCACACGACCTACGAGCAGTACTTC

j_gene: TRBJ2-1
abundance: -
d_gene: -
v_gene: TRBV27
CDR3aa: CASTQGPGGGSYNEQFF
CDR3nt: TGTGCCAGCACCCAGGGGCCCGGCGGGGGCTCCTACAATGAGCAGTTCTTC

j_gene: TRBJ2-2
abundance: -
d_gene: TRBD1
v_gene: TRBV12-5
CDR3aa: CASGLVTGQGAAGELFF
CDR3nt: TGTGCTAGTGGTTTGGTTACCGGACAGGGGGCAGCGGGGGAGCTGTTTTTT

j_gene: TRBJ1-1
abundance: -
d_gene: -
v_gene: TRBV6-4
CDR3aa: CASSDAPVYRVRMNTEAFF
CDR3nt: TGTGCCAGCAGTGACGCACCCGTTTACAGGGTGCGGATGAACACTGAAGCTTTCTTT

j_gene: TRBJ2-7
abundance: -
d_gene: -
v_gene: TRBV27
CDR3aa: CASNIQGPGYEQYF
CDR3nt: TGTGCCAGCAACATACAGGGCCCCGGCTACGAGCAGTACTTC

j_gene: TRBJ2-7
abundance: -
d_gene: TRBD1
v_gene: TRBV6-6
CDR3aa: CASSYSGGQRSYEQYF
CDR3nt: TGTGCCAGCAGTTACTCAGGGGGACAGCGCTCCTACGAGCAGTACTTC

j_gene: TRBJ2-5
abundance: -
d_gene: TRBD2
v_gene: TRBV19
CDR3aa: CASSIAGESQYF
CDR3nt: TGTGCCAGTAGTATTGCGGGGGAGAGCCAGTACTTC

j_gene: TRBJ2-7
abundance: many
d_gene: TRBD1
v_gene: TRBV28
CDR3aa: CASSSTGREQYF
CDR3nt: TGTGCCAGCAGTTCGACAGGGCGCGAGCAGTACTTC

j_gene: TRBJ2-1
abundance: -
d_gene: TRBD1
v_gene: TRBV29-1
CDR3aa: CSVEGTGKKQFF
CDR3nt: TGCAGCGTTGAGGGGACAGGGAAAAAGCAGTTCTTC

j_gene: TRBJ1-5
abundance: -
d_gene: TRBD1
v_gene: TRBV28
CDR3aa: CASSSLKTGRSGQPQHF
CDR3nt: TGTGCCAGCAGTTCCCTTAAGACAGGGAGAAGTGGGCAGCCCCAGCATTTT

j_gene: TRBJ1-1
abundance: once
d_gene: -
v_gene: TRBV19
CDR3aa: CASSIPREQEAFF
CDR3nt: TGTGCCAGTAGTATTCCCAGGGAACAGGAAGCTTTCTTT

j_gene: TRBJ1-4
abundance: few
d_gene: -
v_gene: TRBV5-6
CDR3aa: CASSTGRTDPREKLFF
CDR3nt: TGTGCCAGCAGCACCGGACGGACGGACCCAAGGGAAAAACTGTTTTTT

j_gene: TRBJ2-7
abundance: -
d_gene: -
v_gene: TRBV10-3
CDR3aa: CAIREDASYEQYF
CDR3nt: TGTGCCATCAGGGAGGATGCCTCCTACGAGCAGTACTTC

j_gene: TRBJ2-7
abundance: -
d_gene: -
v_gene: TRBV4-1
CDR3aa: CASSQDGLGTSYEQYF
CDR3nt: TGCGCCAGCAGCCAAGATGGGCTAGGGACCTCCTACGAGCAGTACTTC

j_gene: TRBJ2-6
abundance: few
d_gene: -
v_gene: TRBV6-5
CDR3aa: CASSILWGANVLTF
CDR3nt: TGTGCCAGCAGCATATTGTGGGGGGCCAACGTCCTGACTTTC

j_gene: TRBJ1-4
abundance: -
d_gene: -
v_gene: TRBV6-4
CDR3aa: CASSDSKGEKLFF
CDR3nt: TGTGCCAGCAGTGACTCGAAGGGGGAAAAACTGTTTTTT

j_gene: TRBJ1-5
abundance: -
d_gene: -
v_gene: TRBV7-9
CDR3aa: CASSSRDGNQPQHF
CDR3nt: TGTGCCAGCAGCTCAAGGGACGGGAATCAGCCCCAGCATTTT